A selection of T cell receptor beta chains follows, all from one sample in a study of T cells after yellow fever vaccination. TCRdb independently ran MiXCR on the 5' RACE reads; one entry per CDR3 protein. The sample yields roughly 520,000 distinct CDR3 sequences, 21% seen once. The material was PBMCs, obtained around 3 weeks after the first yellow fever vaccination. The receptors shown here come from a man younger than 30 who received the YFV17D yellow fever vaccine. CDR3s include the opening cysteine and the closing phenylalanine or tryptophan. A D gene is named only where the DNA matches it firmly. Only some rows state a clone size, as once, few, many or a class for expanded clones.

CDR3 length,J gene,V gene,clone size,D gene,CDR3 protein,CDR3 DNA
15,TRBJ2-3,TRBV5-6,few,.,CASSPLSGFTDTQYF,TGTGCCAGCAGCCCCTTGTCGGGATTCACAGATACGCAGTATTTT
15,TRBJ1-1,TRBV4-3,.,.,CASSQAPAMNTEAFF,TGCGCCAGCAGCCAAGCCCCGGCCATGAACACTGAAGCTTTCTTT
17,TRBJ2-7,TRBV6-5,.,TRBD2,CASSYSGAGGSSYEQYF,TGTGCTAGCAGTTACTCTGGAGCGGGGGGGAGCTCCTACGAGCAGTACTTC
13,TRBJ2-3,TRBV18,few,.,CASSPELEDTQYF,TGTGCCAGCTCACCAGAGCTAGAAGATACGCAGTATTTT
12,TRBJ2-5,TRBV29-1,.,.,CSVEALGETQYF,TGCAGCGTTGAAGCCTTGGGGGAGACCCAGTACTTC
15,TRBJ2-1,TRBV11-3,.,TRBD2,CASSATSGGAGEQFF,TGTGCCAGCAGCGCGACTAGCGGGGGGGCGGGTGAGCAGTTCTTC
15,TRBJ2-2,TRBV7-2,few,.,CASSPDPQNTGELFF,TGTGCCAGCAGCCCAGACCCTCAGAACACCGGGGAGCTGTTTTTT
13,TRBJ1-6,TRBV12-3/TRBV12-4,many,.,CASSPGVYSPLHF,TGTGCCAGCAGTCCAGGGGTATACTCACCCCTCCACTTT
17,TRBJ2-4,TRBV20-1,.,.,CSAKGGGGQIAKNIQYF,TGCAGTGCTAAAGGGGGCGGGGGACAGATAGCCAAAAACATTCAGTACTTC
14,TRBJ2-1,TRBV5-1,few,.,CASSLAIVRNEQFF,TGCGCCAGCAGCTTGGCGATAGTACGCAATGAGCAGTTCTTC
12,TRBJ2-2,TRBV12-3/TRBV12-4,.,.,CASRSFTGELFF,TGTGCCAGTAGGAGTTTCACCGGGGAGCTGTTTTTT
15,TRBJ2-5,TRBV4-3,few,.,CASSQDLSWEETQYF,TGCGCCAGCAGCCAAGATCTATCGTGGGAGGAGACCCAGTACTTC
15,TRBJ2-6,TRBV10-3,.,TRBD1,CAISPGQGVSSVLTF,TGTGCCATCAGTCCCGGACAGGGGGTCTCGTCCGTCCTGACTTTC
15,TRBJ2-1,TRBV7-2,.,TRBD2,CASSAGLGSSNEQFF,TGTGCCAGCAGCGCGGGACTAGGCTCATCCAATGAGCAGTTCTTC
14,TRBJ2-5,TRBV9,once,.,CASSPSSILETQYF,TGTGCCAGCAGCCCCAGTAGTATCCTAGAGACCCAGTACTTC
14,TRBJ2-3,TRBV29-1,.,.,CSVERGQLTDTQYF,TGCAGCGTTGAACGCGGCCAACTCACAGATACGCAGTATTTT
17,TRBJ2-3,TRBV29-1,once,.,CSVAPRVWGVSTDTQYF,TGCAGCGTTGCACCAAGGGTGTGGGGGGTTAGCACAGATACGCAGTATTTT
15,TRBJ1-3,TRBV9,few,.,CASSPKIYSGNTIYF,TGTGCCAGCAGCCCTAAGATTTACTCTGGAAACACCATATATTTT
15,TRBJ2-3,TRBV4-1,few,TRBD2,CASSPTSGVADTQYF,TGCGCCAGCAGCCCCACTAGCGGGGTTGCAGATACGCAGTATTTT
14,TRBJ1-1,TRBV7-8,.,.,CASSGQGIWTEAFF,TGTGCCAGCAGCGGTCAGGGTATTTGGACTGAAGCTTTCTTT
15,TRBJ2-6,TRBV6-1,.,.,CASTPTRPGANVLTF,TGTGCCAGCACCCCAACTAGACCTGGGGCCAACGTCCTGACTTTC
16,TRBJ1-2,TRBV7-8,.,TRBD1,CASSLARTGGQDGYTF,TGTGCCAGCAGCTTAGCGCGGACAGGGGGCCAGGATGGCTACACCTTC
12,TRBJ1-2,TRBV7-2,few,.,CASSPFAHGYTF,TGTGCCAGCAGCCCGTTCGCGCATGGCTACACCTTC
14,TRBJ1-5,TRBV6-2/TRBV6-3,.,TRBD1,CASSLDRVNQPQHF,TGTGCCAGCAGCTTAGACAGGGTGAATCAGCCCCAGCATTTT
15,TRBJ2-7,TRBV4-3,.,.,CASSQVLATEYEQYF,TGCGCCAGCAGCCAAGTCCTAGCCACAGAGTACGAGCAGTACTTC
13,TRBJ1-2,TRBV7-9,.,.,CASSSEGLRGYTF,TGTGCCAGCAGTTCCGAGGGTCTCCGAGGCTACACCTTC
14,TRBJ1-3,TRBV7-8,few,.,CASSLTALGNTIYF,TGTGCCAGCAGCCTAACGGCTCTCGGAAACACCATATATTTT
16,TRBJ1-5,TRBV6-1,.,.,CASSLEVWTRNQPQHF,TGTGCCAGCAGTCTTGAAGTCTGGACACGCAATCAGCCCCAGCATTTT
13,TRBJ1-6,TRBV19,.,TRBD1,CASSKTGDSPLHF,TGTGCCAGTAGTAAGACAGGGGATTCACCCCTCCACTTT
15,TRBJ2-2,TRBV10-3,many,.,CAISDSGQATGELFF,TGTGCCATCAGTGACTCAGGGCAGGCTACCGGGGAGCTGTTTTTT
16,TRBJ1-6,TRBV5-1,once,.,CASSRTPGQNNSPLHF,TGCGCCAGCAGCCGAACTCCGGGACAAAATAATTCACCCCTCCACTTT
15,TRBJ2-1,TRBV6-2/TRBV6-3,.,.,CASSPWGSGRNEQFF,TGTGCCAGCAGTCCGTGGGGAAGTGGAAGAAATGAGCAGTTCTTC
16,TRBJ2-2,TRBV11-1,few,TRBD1,CASSPGQGASTGELFF,TGTGCCAGCAGCCCTGGACAGGGGGCTAGCACCGGGGAGCTGTTTTTT
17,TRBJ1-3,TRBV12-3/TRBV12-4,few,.,CASSWGGTPNSGNTIYF,TGTGCCAGCAGTTGGGGCGGCACCCCCAACTCTGGAAACACCATATATTTT